The present entry profiles one TCR beta chain with its context. This clonotype was detected a few times. Its antigen remains undetermined. There are no base qualities to consult, and no much larger clone falls within one base. This sample is part of a study of post-analysis software for immune sequencing data (dated by TCRdb to about 2015). Broadly, across the study: Recorded disease courses included relapsing-remitting, secondary progressive and progressive-relapsing multiple sclerosis, with some patients lacking subtype annotation. The patient repertoires were compared against roughly 12 previously published healthy control repertoires obtained from donors aged 6 to 25 years. A subset of samples was prepared in parallel using single-end sample barcoding, then pooled and co-amplified after Illumina adapter ligation.

Beyond this particular receptor, the publication reports: About 5 TRBV segments, including TRBV5-6, TRBV5-1 and TRBV20-1, were significantly more frequent in patients than controls. The multiple sclerosis patient group was slightly younger than the control group. Compared with controls, multiple sclerosis patients had significantly lower normalized Chao1 diversity, a finding suggesting substantial peripheral T-cell clonal expansion. Direct clustering with F measure revealed strong co-clustering of samples prepared in the same batch, which led to a batch-effect correction.

Library preparation was by PCR. Sequenced using an Illumina HiSeq 2500. To reduce PCR and sequencing biases, unique molecular identifiers were built into the TCR beta cDNA libraries. About 500,000 cDNA molecules were obtained for every 1 to 10 million input T cells, so each molecule roughly corresponded to one T cell. The patient libraries were prepared and sequenced with the same protocol used for the earlier healthy control dataset. Samples belonging to the same batch were prepared together, multiplexed and sequenced on a shared HiSeq lane. The study's processing was this. Raw barcoded reads were processed with MIGEC, discarding single-read molecular identifier groups before consensus assembly and CDR3 extraction. VDJtools was used for post-analysis of the clonotype tables, with diversity normalized by down-sampling every dataset to the smallest sample size. To correct batch-related cross-sample contamination, repertoire overlap clustering matched CDR3 amino acid sequences but not nucleotide sequences. The raw public reads went through TCRdb reprocessing: fastp at Q25, MiXCR clone calling, in-frame beta chains kept. Rows merge per CDR3 protein into single entries with the most common DNA and genes. The V and J calls, along with clone size, are taken from TCRdb and not from the paper's own processing. This sample comprises roughly 600,000 distinct CDR3 sequences, around 40% of them detected only once. The leading ten clones occupy around 1.7% of the sample.

TCR beta repertoires were profiled from peripheral blood of over 10 young patients with multiple sclerosis to demonstrate the VDJtools post-analysis software. Multiple sclerosis patients were children and adolescents aged about 6 to 17 years. V sheds 2 bases and J sheds 2 bases, leaving 18 bases between their ends. The CDR3 has 16 amino acids, counting the end cysteine and phenylalanine. The entry retains the CDR3 DNA only, 48 bases that are in frame from base 1. The germline V gene yields SQVTM for CDR1 and ANQGSEA for CDR2. Recombination linked TRBV29-1 to TRBJ2-5, with no reliable assignment of the D segment. The sequence came from a girl aged 10 to 17 with multiple sclerosis. The sample consisted of blood. The CDR3 protein sequence reads: CSVEPGRPDHQETQYF. The DNA sequence is TGCAGCGTTGAACCTGGCAGGCCAGATCATCAAGAGACCCAGTACTTC.